The source of this T cell receptor beta chain is a study of blood T cell repertoires in COVID-19. Study context: The study drew acute and convalescent COVID-19 samples from the United States, Italy and Spain. The analysed material was cDNA or gDNA that came from T cells, B-cell-depleted T cells, or PBMCs.

During active infection, Seattle patients enrolled and were then monitored through disease. Source study methods: The assay estimated nucleated cells by amplifying reference gene primers. Only in-frame clones appear in the TCRdb table, and some are missing; sequencing was by immunoSEQ multiplex PCR. The V and J calls and the clone size are those of that table, but D and trimming were determined from the DNA. The repertoire consists of some 320,000 clones, with nearly 90% occurring once and the leading ten covering approximately 12%. Germline V gene lookup returns CDR1 SGHDN and CDR2 FVKESK. The CDR3 extends over 12 amino acids. The junction had 4 bases not matched to a gene; V was cut back by 4 bases and J by 8 bases.

This TCR was sampled from a woman aged 25 to 39 with COVID-19, enrolled during active disease. Input material: peripheral blood. The chain couples TRBV14 to TRBJ1-2; the match to TRBD1 covers 7 bases. CDR3 in amino acids: CASSLDRAGYTF. CDR3 sequence (DNA): TGTGCCAGCAGCCTCGACAGGGCCGGCTACACCTTC.